One T cell receptor (beta chain) is described in this entry. Its antigen specificity is not known. Base qualities are missing; no much larger clone stands one base away. Library method: the immunoSEQ multiplex PCR assay. In the paper's pipeline: During preprocessing, nonproductive sequences were removed, as were CDR3s that did not start with C, did not end with F or W, or were shorter than 7 amino acids. Antigen-specific clonotypes were called with the MANAFEST web app on the basis of expansion relative to the reference and to other culture wells. A clone was considered positive if the clone showed significant expansion compared with the reference culture in 2 of 3 replicate wells at an FDR below 0.05. For a clone to be considered positive, significant expansion relative to all other tandem wells and an odds ratio above 5 were also required. After three terminal residues were trimmed from each end, CDR3 homology was quantified as pairwise Levenshtein distance using the stringdist R package. In its TCRdb copy, this immuneACCESS table keeps in-frame sequences only and misses some clones. Where compared with another copy, unresolved V genes explain less than half of these, and the others have no known cause. D and trimming were read from the DNA, whereas the V and J calls and clone size are those reported in that table. Across this sample there are about 24,000 clones, with about three quarters seen only once. The top ten clonotypes cover roughly 14% of the sample.

CD4+ T cells from unexposed donors were collected before the COVID-19 pandemic (2011-2018). Following 10 days of culture, the EasySep CD4+ T cell isolation kit was used to isolate CD4+ T cells. As cell number allowed, CD4+ T cells from unexposed donors were tested for reactivity to SARS-CoV-2 S and N and to four common cold coronavirus spike pools. Each well held two million PBMCs cultured in IMDM containing around 4.9% human AB serum and 10 IU/ml IL-2. Half of the culture medium was replaced with fresh IL-2-containing medium on days 3 and 7. Each peptide culture condition was generally run in triplicate replicate wells. The leukapheresis product used for the unexposed donors was purchased from a commercial source. Ficoll-Paque PLUS gradient centrifugation was used to isolate PBMCs from either whole blood or leukapheresis product. PBMCs were either used fresh in the expansion assay or cryopreserved at -140 degrees C. The QIAamp Micro DNA Kit was used to extract genomic DNA from the CD4+ T cells.

The data stem from a study of CD4 T cells in relation to SARS-CoV-2 and coronaviruses (TCRdb year 2021). Regarding the research as a whole: In the ViraFEST assay, PBMCs were cultured with antigen for approximately eleven days, after which TCR beta CDR3s were sequenced to identify clonal expansions specific to the antigen. An HIV-1 Nef peptide pool or a culture without peptide was used as the negative reference condition. Shared crossreactive spike epitopes were mapped to their HLA restriction using patient-derived lymphoblastoid cell lines. The study assessed, at the TCR clonotype level, memory CD4+ T cell crossreactivity between SARS-CoV-2 and common cold coronavirus spike proteins. The Adaptive Biotechnologies TCR-sequencing kit was used to sequence samples from three pre-COVID donors and the naive versus memory experiments, while other data came from Illumina-based sequencing. A different TCR-beta assay, based on Illumina, was used to sequence expansion assays from other donors in the study. Points the paper makes about the study in general: Small numbers of patients and of tested TCRs limited the study. In about 60% of donors, memory CD4+ clonotypes turned up that crossrecognized SARS-CoV-2 and at least one common cold coronavirus spike. Because no donor provided both pre-pandemic and post-infection samples, tracing the source of pre-existing responses was limited. Compared with monoreactive clones, crossreactive clones had significantly weaker SARS-CoV-2-driven expansion, a result consistent with antigenic imprinting. Crossreactivity analysis was centred on spike protein, so crossreactivity against other viral proteins was not assessed.

Reading from cysteine to phenylalanine, the CDR3 counts 15 amino acids. The read is trimmed to its CDR3 DNA, 45 bases read in frame from base 1. The germline V gene encodes CDR1 LGHDT and CDR2 YNNKEL (reference sequence). V is shortened by 3 bases, J by 6 bases, and the region joining them spans 15 bases. This sequence was found in a human donor in good health. This sequence uses TRBV3-1 (or the pseudogene TRBV3-2) and TRBJ1-5; possibly the D gene is TRBD1, per 6 matching bases. The sequenced material came from CD4+ T cells from PBMCs, cultured in vitro. The CDR3 in this case is CASSQAGGRGQPQHF. The DNA sequence is as follows: TGTGCCAGCAGCCAGGCCGGGGGGCGCGGTCAGCCCCAGCATTTT.